Here is one TCR beta chain with its context. Antigen unknown. The record originates from a study of CD8 T cells in ankylosing spondylitis. The study, taken as a whole, reports: Prior literature has documented some motif variants in synovial fluid and blood from reactive arthritis.

In TCRdb, the 5' RACE reads were re-called with MiXCR into one record per CDR3 protein. This table has roughly 220,000 distinct CDR3 sequences, about 11% appearing once. Germline V CDR1 and CDR2: SEHNR, FQNEAQ (reference sequence). The CDR3 length is 17 residues. Between the trimmed V and J ends, which lost 6 bases and 2 bases, there was a span of 21 bases. The V call is TRBV7-9, the J call TRBJ2-3; D ambiguous. This sequence was found in a male donor with ankylosing spondylitis or in good health (not recorded which). The material sequenced was blood, either unsorted or a sorted T cell fraction (not recorded which). The CDR3 DNA is TGTGCCAGCAGTTGGTCTTTGGCTGGCGGATACACAGATACGCAGTATTTT. It specifies CASSWSLAGGYTDTQYF. Together with reference TRBV7-9 and TRBJ2-3, the CDR3 gives the full variable domain: DTGVSQNPRHKITKRGQNVTFRCDPISEHNRLYWYRQTLGQGPEFLTYFQNEAQLEKSRLLSDRFSAERPKGSFSTLEIQRTEQGDSAMYLCASSWSLAGGYTDTQYFGPGTRLTVL.